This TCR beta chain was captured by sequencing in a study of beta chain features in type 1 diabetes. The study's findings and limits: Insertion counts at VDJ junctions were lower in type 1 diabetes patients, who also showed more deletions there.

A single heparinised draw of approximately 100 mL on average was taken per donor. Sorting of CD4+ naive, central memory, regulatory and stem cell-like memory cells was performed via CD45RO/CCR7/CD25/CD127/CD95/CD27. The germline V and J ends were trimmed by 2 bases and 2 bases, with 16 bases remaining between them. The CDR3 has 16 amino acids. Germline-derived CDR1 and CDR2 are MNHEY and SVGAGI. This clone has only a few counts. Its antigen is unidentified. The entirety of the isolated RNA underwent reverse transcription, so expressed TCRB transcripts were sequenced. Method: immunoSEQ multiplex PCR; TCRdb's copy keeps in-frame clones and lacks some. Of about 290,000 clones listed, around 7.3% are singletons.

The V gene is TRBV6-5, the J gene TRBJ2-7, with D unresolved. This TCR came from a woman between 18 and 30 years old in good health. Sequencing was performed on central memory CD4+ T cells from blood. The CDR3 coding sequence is TGTGCCAGCAGTTACCGAGTCCCCAGCTCCGCCTACGAGCAGTACTTC. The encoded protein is CASSYRVPSSAYEQYF.